This T cell receptor beta chain came from a study of CD8 T cells in Susac syndrome. Reverse transcription of roughly 0.5 to 1 ug RNA was performed with random hexamers. TCRdb recomputed calls from the immunoSEQ multiplex PCR reads with MiXCR, one row per CDR3 protein. The sample contains approximately 190,000 distinct CDR3 sequences, approximately 95% of which appear only once. There are 21 residues in the CDR3. CDR1 and CDR2 (germline): MNHNS, SASEGT. Between the trimmed V and J ends, which lost 5 bases and 2 bases, there was a span of 28 bases. The receptor's source is a human donor with Susac syndrome. The chain uses TRBV6-1 and TRBJ2-6; D might be TRBD2 (5 bases). Sequences were obtained from CD8+ T cells from PBMCs. The CDR3 sequence: CASSHGTILGLKQTGANVLTF. As DNA, the CDR3 is TGTGCCAGCAGTCATGGAACAATACTAGGGCTCAAACAGACTGGGGCCAACGTCCTGACTTTC.